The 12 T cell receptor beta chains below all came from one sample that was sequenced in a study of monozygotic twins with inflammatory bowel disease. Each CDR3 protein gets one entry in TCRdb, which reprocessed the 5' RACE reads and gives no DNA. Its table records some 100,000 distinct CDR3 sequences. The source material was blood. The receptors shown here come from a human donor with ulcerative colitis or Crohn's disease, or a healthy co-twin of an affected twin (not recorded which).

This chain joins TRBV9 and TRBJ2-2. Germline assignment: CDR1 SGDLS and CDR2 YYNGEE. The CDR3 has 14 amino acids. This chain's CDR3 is CASSGIENTGELFF.

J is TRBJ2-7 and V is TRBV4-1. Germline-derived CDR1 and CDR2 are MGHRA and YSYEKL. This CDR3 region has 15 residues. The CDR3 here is CASSQEGRRAYEQYF.

This chain's CDR3 is CASCRLAGGVNEQFF. The chain recombines TRBV6-2 or TRBV6-3 with TRBJ2-1; with no DNA, the TCRdb D assignment of TRBD2 cannot be verified. The length of the CDR3 is 15 residues. CDR1 and CDR2 from the germline V gene are MNHEY and SVGEGT.

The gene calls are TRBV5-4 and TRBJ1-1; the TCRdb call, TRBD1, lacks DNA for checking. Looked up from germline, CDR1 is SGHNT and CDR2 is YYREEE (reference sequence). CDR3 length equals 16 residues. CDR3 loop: CASSFPSQGTNTEAFF.

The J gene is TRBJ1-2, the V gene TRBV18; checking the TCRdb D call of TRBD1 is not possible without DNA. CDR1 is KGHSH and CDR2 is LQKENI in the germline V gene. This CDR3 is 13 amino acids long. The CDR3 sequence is CASAPGRVDGYTF.

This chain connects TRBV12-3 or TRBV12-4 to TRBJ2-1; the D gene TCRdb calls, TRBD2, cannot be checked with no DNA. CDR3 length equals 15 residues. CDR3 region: CATSLWEGSGNEQFF.

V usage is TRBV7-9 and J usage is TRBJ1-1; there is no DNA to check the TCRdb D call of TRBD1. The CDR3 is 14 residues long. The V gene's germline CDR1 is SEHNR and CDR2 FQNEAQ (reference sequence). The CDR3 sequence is CASSFGTEETEAFF.

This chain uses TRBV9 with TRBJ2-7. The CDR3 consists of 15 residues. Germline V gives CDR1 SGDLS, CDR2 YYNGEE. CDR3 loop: CASSIASGSDYEQYF.

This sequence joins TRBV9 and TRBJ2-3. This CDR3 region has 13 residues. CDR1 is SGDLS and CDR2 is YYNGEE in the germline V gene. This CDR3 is CASSVVGSDTQYF.

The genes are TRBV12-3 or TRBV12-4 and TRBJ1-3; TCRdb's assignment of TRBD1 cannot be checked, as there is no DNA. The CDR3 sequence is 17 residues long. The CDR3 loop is CASSLISVRGGGNTIYF.

CDR3 residues: CASSRGATNEKLFF. The chain uses TRBV12-3 or TRBV12-4 and TRBJ1-4. This CDR3 is built from 14 residues.

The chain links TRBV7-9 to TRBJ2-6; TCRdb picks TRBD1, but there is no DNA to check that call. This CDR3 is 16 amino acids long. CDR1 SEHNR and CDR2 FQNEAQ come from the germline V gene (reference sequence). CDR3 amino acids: CASSFTRGAGANVLTF.